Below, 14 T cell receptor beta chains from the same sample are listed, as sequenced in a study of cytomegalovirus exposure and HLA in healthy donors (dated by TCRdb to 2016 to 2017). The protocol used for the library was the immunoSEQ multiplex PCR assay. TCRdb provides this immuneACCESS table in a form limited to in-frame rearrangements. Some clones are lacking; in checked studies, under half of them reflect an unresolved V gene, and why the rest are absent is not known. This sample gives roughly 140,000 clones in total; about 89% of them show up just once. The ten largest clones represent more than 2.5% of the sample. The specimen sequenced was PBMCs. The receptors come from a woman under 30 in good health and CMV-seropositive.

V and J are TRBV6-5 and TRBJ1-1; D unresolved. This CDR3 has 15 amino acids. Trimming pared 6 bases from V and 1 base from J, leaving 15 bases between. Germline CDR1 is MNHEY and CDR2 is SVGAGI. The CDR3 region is CASSRNRRANTEAFF. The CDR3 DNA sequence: TGTGCCAGCAGCCGAAATCGGCGGGCGAACACTGAAGCTTTCTTT.

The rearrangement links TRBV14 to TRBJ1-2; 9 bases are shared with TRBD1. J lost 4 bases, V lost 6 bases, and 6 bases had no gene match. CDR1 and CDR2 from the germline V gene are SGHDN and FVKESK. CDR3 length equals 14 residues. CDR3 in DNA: TGTGCCAGCAGACGACAGGGGGACCCCTATGGCTACACCTTC. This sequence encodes CASRRQGDPYGYTF.

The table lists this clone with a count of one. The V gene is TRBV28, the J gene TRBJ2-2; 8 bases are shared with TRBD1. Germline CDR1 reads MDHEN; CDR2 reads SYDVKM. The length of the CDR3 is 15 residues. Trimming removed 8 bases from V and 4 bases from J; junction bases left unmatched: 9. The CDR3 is CASYQGAISTGELFF. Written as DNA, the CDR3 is TGTGCCAGCTACCAGGGGGCGATAAGCACCGGGGAGCTGTTTTTT. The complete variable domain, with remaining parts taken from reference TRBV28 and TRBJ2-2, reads DVKVTQSSRYLVKRTGEKVFLECVQDMDHENMFWYRQDPGLGLRLIYFSYDVKMKEKGDIPEGYSVSREKKERFSLILESASTNQTSMYLCASYQGAISTGELFFGEGSRLTVL.

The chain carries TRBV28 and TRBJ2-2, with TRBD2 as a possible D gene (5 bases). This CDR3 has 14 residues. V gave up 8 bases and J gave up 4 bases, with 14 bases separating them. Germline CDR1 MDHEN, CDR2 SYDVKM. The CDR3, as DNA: TGTGCCAGCGGTCAGAGGGCCGGCACCGGGGAGCTGTTTTTT. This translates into CASGQRAGTGELFF.

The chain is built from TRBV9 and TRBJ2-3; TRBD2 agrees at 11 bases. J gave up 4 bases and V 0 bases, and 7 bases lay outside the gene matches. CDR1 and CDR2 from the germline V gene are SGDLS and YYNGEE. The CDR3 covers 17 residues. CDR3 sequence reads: CASSVAIAGGPADTQYF. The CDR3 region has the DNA TGTGCCAGCAGCGTAGCTATAGCGGGAGGGCCCGCAGATACGCAGTATTTT.

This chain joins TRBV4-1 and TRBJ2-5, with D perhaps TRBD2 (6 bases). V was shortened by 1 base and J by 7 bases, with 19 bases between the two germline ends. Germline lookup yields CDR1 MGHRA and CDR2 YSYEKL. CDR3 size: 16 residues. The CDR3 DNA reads TGCGCCAGCAGCCAAGTTGGAGGGCGCAGGCTTCCGACCCAGTACTTC. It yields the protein CASSQVGGRRLPTQYF.

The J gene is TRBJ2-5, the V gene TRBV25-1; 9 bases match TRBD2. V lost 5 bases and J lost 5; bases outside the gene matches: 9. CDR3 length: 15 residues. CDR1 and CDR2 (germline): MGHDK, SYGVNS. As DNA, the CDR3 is TGTGCCAGCAGTACTGGGGGACTAGCTCTGGAGACCCAGTACTTC. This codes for CASSTGGLALETQYF. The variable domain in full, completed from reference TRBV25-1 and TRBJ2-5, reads EADIYQTPRYLVIGTGKKITLECSQTMGHDKMYWYQQDPGMELHLIHYSYGVNSTEKGDLSSESTVSRIRTEHFPLTLESARPSHTSQYLCASSTGGLALETQYFGPGTRLLVL.

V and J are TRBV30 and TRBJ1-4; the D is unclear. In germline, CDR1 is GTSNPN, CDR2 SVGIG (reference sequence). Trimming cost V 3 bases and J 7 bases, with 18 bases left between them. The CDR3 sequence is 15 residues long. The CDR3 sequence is CAWRSGGLGGEKLFF. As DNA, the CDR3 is TGTGCCTGGAGATCTGGCGGCCTCGGCGGTGAAAAACTGTTTTTT.

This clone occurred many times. The CDR3 region has the DNA TGTGCCAGCAGTGAAGGGACAGGGAGCTCCTACGAGCAGTACTTC. Its translation is CASSEGTGSSYEQYF. The rearrangement joins TRBV6-1 to TRBJ2-7, with TRBD1 identical over 8 bases. The CDR3 length is 15 residues. V was clipped by 1 base and J by 0 bases; unmatched bases: 2. CDR1 is MNHNS, CDR2 SASEGT, per germline.

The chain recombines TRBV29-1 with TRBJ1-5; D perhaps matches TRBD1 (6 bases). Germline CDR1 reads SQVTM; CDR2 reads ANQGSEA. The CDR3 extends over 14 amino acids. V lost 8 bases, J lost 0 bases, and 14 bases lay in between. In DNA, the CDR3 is TGCAGCCTCTGGGACACCACTAGCAATCAGCCCCAGCATTTT. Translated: CSLWDTTSNQPQHF.

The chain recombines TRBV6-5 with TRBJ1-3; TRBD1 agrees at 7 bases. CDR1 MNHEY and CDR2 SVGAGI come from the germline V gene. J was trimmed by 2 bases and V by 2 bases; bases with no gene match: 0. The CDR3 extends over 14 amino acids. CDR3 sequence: CASSYQGAGNTIYF. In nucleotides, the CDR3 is TGTGCCAGCAGTTACCAGGGGGCTGGAAACACCATATATTTT.

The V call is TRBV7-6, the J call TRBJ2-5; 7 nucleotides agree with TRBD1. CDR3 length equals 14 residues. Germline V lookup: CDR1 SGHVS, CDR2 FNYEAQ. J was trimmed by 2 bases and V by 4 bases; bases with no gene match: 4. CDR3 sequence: CASSSDRKQETQYF. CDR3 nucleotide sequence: TGTGCCAGCAGCTCGGACAGGAAACAAGAGACCCAGTACTTC.

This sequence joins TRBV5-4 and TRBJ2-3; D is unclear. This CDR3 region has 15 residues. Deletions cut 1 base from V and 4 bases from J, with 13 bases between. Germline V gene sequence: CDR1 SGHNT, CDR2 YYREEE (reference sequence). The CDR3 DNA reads TGTGCCAGCAGCTTGATGTCAGGCCAGTCAGATACGCAGTATTTT. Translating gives CASSLMSGQSDTQYF.

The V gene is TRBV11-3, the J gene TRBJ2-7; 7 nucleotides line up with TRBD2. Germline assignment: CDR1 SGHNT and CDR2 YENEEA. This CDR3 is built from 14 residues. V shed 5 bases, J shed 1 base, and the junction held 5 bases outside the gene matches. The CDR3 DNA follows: TGTGCCAGCAGCCCCTTGCGGGGGTCCTACGAGCAGTACTTC. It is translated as CASSPLRGSYEQYF.